This TCR beta chain is from a study of identifying expanded T cells in peripheral blood. Points from the study as a whole: Over approximately two and four weeks, about 15 and 18 clones changed, versus approximately 1.1 between replicates. Roughly two-week clone count variance significantly increased as total template count grew.

About this clone itself: Its cognate antigen is unknown.

Collection occurred without any documented infections or immune events in donors. Repertoires were generated with immunoSEQ multiplex PCR, while TCRdb's copy carries only in-frame clones and drops some. This sample carries about 100,000 clones, 75% to 90% of them seen once, and the ten largest clones take roughly 17%. The TCR sequence derives from a person aged 18 to 70 in good health. Sequenced: blood.

CDR3 DNA sequence: TGTGCCAGCACCGAGACCGGGACATGGGATTCACCCCTCCACTTT. This translates into CASTETGTWDSPLHF. V gene TRBV6-1 combines with J gene TRBJ1-6; weak D call: TRBD1 (6 bases). Looked up from germline, CDR1 is MNHNS and CDR2 is SASEGT. Trimming shortened V by 7 bases and J by 8 bases, and 18 bases separated the two germline ends. The CDR3 runs to 15 residues.